Sequencing of this T cell receptor (beta chain) was carried out in a study of Graves' ophthalmopathy and Graves' hyperthyroidism. This clonotype appeared many times. What it recognizes is unknown. Findings and limits, study-wide: Using 13 signatures, a model distinguished ophthalmopathy from stable hyperthyroidism, reaching about 90% sensitivity and about 81% specificity.

The authors amplified TCR beta CDR3 regions from RNA transcripts. RT-PCR in the first round used HTBI primers; a second-round multiplex PCR followed. Using its own MiXCR run on the multiplex PCR reads, TCRdb lists one record per CDR3 protein. Found here are 400,000 to 450,000 distinct CDR3 sequences, 21% of them singletons; the top ten hold around 3.1%. Germline values: CDR1 SGHAT, CDR2 FQNNGV. V lost 0 bases and J lost 6, with 8 bases in between. The CDR3 has 13 amino acids. The sample was peripheral blood. This receptor was identified in a young woman with stable Graves' hyperthyroidism. The chain links TRBV11-2 to TRBJ1-1; possibly TRBD1 for D (5 bases). The CDR3: CASSLDRDAEAFF. The CDR3, as DNA: TGTGCCAGCAGCTTAGATCGGGACGCTGAAGCTTTCTTT. The full variable domain, in which reference TRBV11-2 and TRBJ1-1 provide the parts outside the CDR3, is EAGVAQSPRYKIIEKRQSVAFWCNPISGHATLYWYQQILGQGPKLLIQFQNNGVVDDSQLPKDRFSAERLKGVDSTLKIQPAKLEDSAVYLCASSLDRDAEAFFGQGTRLTVV.